These T cell receptor beta chains were read from a single sample in a study of regulatory T cells in long-lasting Graves disease. MiXCR, run by TCRdb on the multiplex PCR reads, gives a single entry per CDR3 protein. Among about 220,000 distinct CDR3 sequences listed, around 19% were seen once. Here the sequenced sample was peripheral blood mononuclear cells (PBMCs), taken at new diagnosis, from a patient treated with antithyroid drugs. The receptors here all came from a female donor with Graves disease. Both conserved end residues are part of each CDR3. A D gene is named only where the DNA matches it firmly. Some rows have no size entry. The others give once, few or many, or a class for an expanded clone.

CDR3aa	CDR3nt	abundance	v_gene	j_gene	d_gene
CASSPPGQGLNQPQHF	TGTGCCAGCTCACCACCGGGACAGGGCCTCAATCAGCCCCAGCATTTT	-	TRBV18	TRBJ1-5	TRBD1
CSARGTSGREGLETQYF	TGCAGTGCTAGAGGGACTAGCGGGAGAGAGGGGCTGGAGACCCAGTACTTC	-	TRBV20-1	TRBJ2-5	TRBD2
CASSFVRGQDTQYF	TGTGCCAGCAGCTTTGTCAGGGGGCAAGATACGCAGTATTTT	many	TRBV7-2	TRBJ2-3	TRBD1
CASSHSPGQSYGYTF	TGCGCCAGCAGCCACTCCCCGGGACAGTCCTATGGCTACACCTTC	many	TRBV4-1	TRBJ1-2	TRBD1
CATSDLPGGHTEAFF	TGTGCCACCAGTGATTTGCCAGGGGGGCACACTGAAGCTTTCTTT	many	TRBV24-1	TRBJ1-1	TRBD1
CSARDAGGGGRQETQYF	TGCAGTGCTAGAGATGCTGGCGGCGGGGGGCGCCAAGAGACCCAGTACTTC	many	TRBV20-1	TRBJ2-5	TRBD2
CSAKATGTRGTGELFF	TGCAGTGCTAAAGCTACCGGGACAAGGGGAACCGGGGAGCTGTTTTTT	-	TRBV20-1	TRBJ2-2	-
CASSMLTSGNYNEQFF	TGTGCCAGTAGTATGCTGACTAGCGGGAACTACAATGAGCAGTTCTTC	-	TRBV19	TRBJ2-1	TRBD2
CAISPDGTEYGYTF	TGTGCCATCAGCCCAGACGGGACAGAATATGGCTACACCTTC	many	TRBV10-3	TRBJ1-2	TRBD1
CASSLATTSAYEQYF	TGTGCCAGCAGCCTAGCCACGACTAGCGCCTACGAGCAGTACTTC	many	TRBV7-2	TRBJ2-7	TRBD2
CASSEEKASTDTQYF	TGTGCCAGCAGTGAAGAAAAGGCCAGCACAGATACGCAGTATTTT	many	TRBV6-1	TRBJ2-3	-
CASSLRRARSTTNEKLFF	TGTGCCAGCAGCCTACGACGAGCCCGGTCGACAACTAATGAAAAACTGTTTTTT	many	TRBV2	TRBJ1-4	-
CSAGAGYGHTF	TGCAGTGCAGGGGCTGGCTATGGCCACACCTTC	few	TRBV20-1	TRBJ1-2	-
CASSSLAGARNEQFF	TGTGCCAGCAGCAGTTTAGCGGGAGCTCGCAATGAGCAGTTCTTC	-	TRBV7-9	TRBJ2-1	TRBD2
CAISYTPGEDGYTF	TGTGCCATCAGTTATACGCCCGGGGAGGATGGCTACACCTTC	many	TRBV10-3	TRBJ1-2	-
CAWSVWVGTEAFF	TGTGCCTGGAGTGTTTGGGTGGGCACTGAAGCTTTCTTT	-	TRBV30	TRBJ1-1	-
CASSQQGVTEAFF	TGTGCCAGCTCACAACAGGGAGTCACTGAAGCTTTCTTT	many	TRBV18	TRBJ1-1	-
CASSYQKPGLAGTGELFF	TGTGCCAGCAGTTATCAAAAACCGGGACTAGCGGGCACCGGGGAGCTGTTTTTT	many	TRBV6-5	TRBJ2-2	TRBD2
CAIQRLENEQFF	TGTGCCATTCAGAGGCTGGAGAATGAGCAGTTCTTC	-	TRBV28	TRBJ2-1	-
CASSAGLAAISYNEQFF	TGTGCCAGCAGTGCGGGACTAGCGGCGATTTCCTACAATGAGCAGTTCTTC	many	TRBV27	TRBJ2-1	TRBD2
CAIHPGGGLTGELFF	TGTGCCATCCACCCGGGAGGGGGGCTCACCGGGGAGCTGTTTTTT	-	TRBV10-3	TRBJ2-2	TRBD2
CASSLERETEAFF	TGTGCCAGCAGCTTAGAGCGGGAGACTGAAGCTTTCTTT	many	TRBV7-2	TRBJ1-1	-
CASSYGQVGNQPQHF	TGTGCCAGCAGTTACGGGCAGGTGGGCAATCAGCCCCAGCATTTT	many	TRBV6-2/TRBV6-3	TRBJ1-5	-
CAISDRGYNEQFF	TGTGCCATCAGTGATCGAGGATACAATGAGCAGTTCTTC	-	TRBV10-3	TRBJ2-1	-
CAIRPDRVHEKLFF	TGTGCCATCAGGCCCGACAGGGTTCATGAAAAACTGTTTTTT	many	TRBV10-3	TRBJ1-4	TRBD1